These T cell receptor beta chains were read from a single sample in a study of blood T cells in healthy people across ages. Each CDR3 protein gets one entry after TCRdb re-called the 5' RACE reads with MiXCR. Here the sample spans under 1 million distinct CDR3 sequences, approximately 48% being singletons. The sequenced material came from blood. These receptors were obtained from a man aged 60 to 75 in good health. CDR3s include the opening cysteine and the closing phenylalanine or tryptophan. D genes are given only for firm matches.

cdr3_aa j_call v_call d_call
CASITSTPGVDEQFF TRBJ2-1 TRBV12-3/TRBV12-4 .
CASSLDSKNTEAFF TRBJ1-1 TRBV6-4 .
CSATTGLYEKLFF TRBJ1-4 TRBV20-1 TRBD1
CASSPKTSGGPHSYNEQFF TRBJ2-1 TRBV4-1 TRBD2
CASSEAGAGVTGELFF TRBJ2-2 TRBV2 .
CASSLAWSGVNTDTRYF TRBJ2-3 TRBV27 .
CASSPVGLLQETQYF TRBJ2-5 TRBV7-8 .
CSAQPSTRRNYGYTF TRBJ1-2 TRBV20-1 .
CASSPGQEAGANVLTF TRBJ2-6 TRBV5-1 TRBD1
CASTVGDRTSTEAFF TRBJ1-1 TRBV11-2 TRBD1
CASSHGQDHEQYF TRBJ2-7 TRBV7-2 TRBD1
CSASLGQGATYGYTF TRBJ1-2 TRBV20-1 TRBD1
CASRTVLSYEQYF TRBJ2-7 TRBV2 .
CASSLSIQNTGELFF TRBJ2-2 TRBV5-1 .
CASSYSMRDNYGYTF TRBJ1-2 TRBV6-6 .
CASSLSSLGSPLHF TRBJ1-6 TRBV7-9 .
CASSQPLGGDTTQYF TRBJ2-3 TRBV11-3 .
CASGLGIETQYF TRBJ2-5 TRBV12-5 .
CASSPAGGFYEQFF TRBJ2-1 TRBV18 TRBD2
CASSPGGPAIADTQYF TRBJ2-3 TRBV12-3/TRBV12-4 .
CASSERAIQETQYF TRBJ2-5 TRBV6-1 .
CATLRGGSDTQYF TRBJ2-3 TRBV15 TRBD2
CASTGPTGVFPYEQYF TRBJ2-7 TRBV6-2/TRBV6-3 .
CASSYHRTEAFF TRBJ1-1 TRBV6-2/TRBV6-3 .
CASSSAGLAIYEQYF TRBJ2-7 TRBV12-3/TRBV12-4 TRBD2
CATRPGGQAGYQNYGYTF TRBJ1-2 TRBV15 .
CASSFKLGQGFGEQFF TRBJ2-1 TRBV7-2 TRBD1
CAIMDGQAGGTTDTQYF TRBJ2-3 TRBV10-3 TRBD2
CSAIRGGAEDNEQFF TRBJ2-1 TRBV20-1 TRBD2
CAGSVGTAQGALHF TRBJ1-6 TRBV30 TRBD1
CASSNTGELFF TRBJ2-2 TRBV6-2/TRBV6-3 .
CSARGSAGEQFF TRBJ2-1 TRBV20-1 .
CASSAESGTQYF TRBJ2-3 TRBV7-9 .
CASSPLGGSGLNEQFF TRBJ2-1 TRBV18 TRBD2
CASSLTWNTGELFF TRBJ2-2 TRBV7-3 .